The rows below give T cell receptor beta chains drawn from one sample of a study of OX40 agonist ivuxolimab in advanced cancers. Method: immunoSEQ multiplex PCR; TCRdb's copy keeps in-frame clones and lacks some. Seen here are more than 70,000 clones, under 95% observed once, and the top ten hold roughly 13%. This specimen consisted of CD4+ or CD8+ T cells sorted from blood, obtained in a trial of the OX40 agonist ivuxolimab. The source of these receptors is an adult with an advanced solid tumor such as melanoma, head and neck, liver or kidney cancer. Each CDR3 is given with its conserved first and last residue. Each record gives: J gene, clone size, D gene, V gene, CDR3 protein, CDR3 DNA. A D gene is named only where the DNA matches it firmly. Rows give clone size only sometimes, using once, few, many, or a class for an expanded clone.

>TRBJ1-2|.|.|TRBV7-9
CASRSPGDYGYTF
TGTGCCAGCAGATCTCCGGGGGACTATGGCTACACCTTC
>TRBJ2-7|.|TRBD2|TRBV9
CASSALPGGPYEQYF
TGTGCCAGCAGCGCCCTGCCGGGGGGGCCTTACGAGCAGTACTTC
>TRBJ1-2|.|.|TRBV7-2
CASSFRGSDNYGYTF
TGTGCCAGCAGCTTTAGGGGTTCCGACAACTATGGCTACACCTTC
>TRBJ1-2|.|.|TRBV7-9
CASSLEQGANYGYTF
TGTGCCAGCAGCTTAGAGCAGGGAGCTAACTATGGCTACACCTTC
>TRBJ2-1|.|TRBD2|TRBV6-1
CASSSGESSYNEQFF
TGTGCCAGCAGTAGCGGGGAGAGCTCCTACAATGAGCAGTTCTTC
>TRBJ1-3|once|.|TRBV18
CASPDIPGNTIYF
TGTGCCAGCCCGGACATACCTGGAAACACCATATATTTT
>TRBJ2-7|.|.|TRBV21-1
CASSKQDGSSYEQYF
TGTGCCAGCAGCAAACAGGACGGTAGCTCCTACGAGCAGTACTTC
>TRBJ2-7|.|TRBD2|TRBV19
CASSIVGTSGRLVSYEQYF
TGTGCCAGTAGTATAGTGGGGACTAGCGGGAGACTCGTCTCCTACGAGCAGTACTTC
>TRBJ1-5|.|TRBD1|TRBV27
CASSLQGARQPQHF
TGTGCCAGCAGTTTACAGGGGGCTCGACAGCCCCAGCATTTT
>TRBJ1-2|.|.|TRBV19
CASSIGFGANYGYTF
TGTGCCAGTAGTATAGGGTTTGGGGCTAACTATGGCTACACCTTC
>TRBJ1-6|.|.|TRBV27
CASSLSPLAPLHF
TGTGCCAGCAGTTTATCCCCACTAGCTCCCCTCCACTTT
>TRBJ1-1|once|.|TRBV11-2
CASSHKDRDTEAFF
TGTGCCAGCAGCCACAAAGACAGAGACACTGAAGCTTTCTTT
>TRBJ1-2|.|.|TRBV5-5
CASSLWARVNYGYTF
TGTGCCAGCAGCTTGTGGGCCAGGGTTAACTATGGCTACACCTTC
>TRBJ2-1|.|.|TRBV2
CASSETLGYNEQFF
TGTGCCAGCAGTGAGACCCTAGGCTACAATGAGCAGTTCTTC
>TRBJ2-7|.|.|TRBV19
CASTPGRGSYEQYF
TGTGCCAGTACCCCGGGGAGGGGGTCATACGAGCAGTACTTC
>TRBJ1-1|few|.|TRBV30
CAWSVTYLNTEAFF
TGTGCCTGGAGTGTAACATATCTGAACACTGAAGCTTTCTTT
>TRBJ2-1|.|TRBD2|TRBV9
CASSRTAGGRDEQFF
TGTGCCAGCAGCCGAACGGCGGGGGGCAGAGATGAGCAGTTCTTC
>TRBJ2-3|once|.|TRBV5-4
CASSPARDTQYF
TGTGCCAGCAGCCCCGCGAGGGATACGCAGTATTTT
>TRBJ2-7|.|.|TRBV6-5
CASSPNQGIFYEQYF
TGTGCCAGCAGTCCTAATCAGGGGATCTTCTACGAGCAGTACTTC
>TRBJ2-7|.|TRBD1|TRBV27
CASSFDRDKQYF
TGTGCCAGCAGTTTCGACAGGGATAAGCAGTACTTC
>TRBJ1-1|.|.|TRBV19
CASSFLGDTEAFF
TGTGCCAGTAGTTTCTTGGGGGACACTGAAGCTTTCTTT
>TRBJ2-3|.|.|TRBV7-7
CASSLGVSGTLGTQYF
TGTGCTAGCAGCTTAGGTGTGTCGGGAACCCTGGGTACGCAGTATTTT
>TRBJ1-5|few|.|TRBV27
CASSSYSNQPQHF
TGTGCCAGCAGTTCCTATAGCAATCAGCCCCAGCATTTT
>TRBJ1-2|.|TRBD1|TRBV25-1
CASSDTNRGMNYGYTF
TGTGCCAGCAGTGATACCAACAGGGGGATGAACTATGGCTACACCTTC
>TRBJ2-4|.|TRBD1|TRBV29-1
CSVGPEGPGGNIQYF
TGCAGCGTTGGCCCCGAGGGGCCAGGGGGAAACATTCAGTACTTC
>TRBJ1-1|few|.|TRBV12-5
CASATGALQAFF
TGTGCTAGTGCGACCGGGGCACTACAAGCTTTCTTT
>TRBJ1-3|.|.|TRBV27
CASSLSMRASGNTIYF
TGTGCCAGCAGTTTAAGTATGCGGGCCTCTGGAAACACCATATATTTT
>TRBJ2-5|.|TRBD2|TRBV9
CASSFRLAGGETQYF
TGTGCCAGCAGCTTCCGACTAGCGGGAGGGGAGACCCAGTACTTC
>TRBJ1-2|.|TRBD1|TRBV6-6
CASSYPGQGADGYTF
TGTGCCAGCAGTTACCCGGGACAGGGGGCGGATGGCTACACCTTC
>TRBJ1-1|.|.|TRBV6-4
CASSKTFRGKTKNTEAFF
TGTGCCAGCAGTAAGACTTTCAGGGGAAAAACCAAGAACACTGAAGCTTTCTTT
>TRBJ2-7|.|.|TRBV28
CASSPGRIYEQYF
TGTGCCAGCAGCCCGGGACGGATTTACGAGCAGTACTTC
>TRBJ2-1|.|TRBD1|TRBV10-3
CAIKDRASYNEQFF
TGTGCCATCAAAGACAGGGCCTCCTACAATGAGCAGTTCTTC
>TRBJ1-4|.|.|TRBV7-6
CASSSLIGQSNEKLFF
TGTGCCAGCAGCTCACTAATAGGACAGAGTAATGAAAAACTGTTTTTT
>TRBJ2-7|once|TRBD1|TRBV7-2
CASSWGTGLIPGYEQYF
TGTGCCAGCAGCTGGGGGACAGGCCTAATTCCAGGCTACGAGCAGTACTTC
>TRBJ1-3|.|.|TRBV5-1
CASSLGGSPSGNTIYF
TGCGCCAGCAGCTTGGGGGGATCACCCTCTGGAAACACCATATATTTT